This entry is about one TCR beta chain. The method was immunoSEQ multiplex PCR; TCRdb's version includes in-frame clones alone and lacks a portion of them. This table holds almost 200,000 clones, approximately 88% found once. This sample is drawn from a study of blood T cell repertoires in COVID-19. Study in general: Material from acute and convalescent COVID-19 was sourced from the United States, Italy and Spain.

The V gene lost 4 bases and the J gene lost 3 bases, with 11 bases spanning the gap. CDR1 is SGHAT and CDR2 is FQNNGV in the germline V gene. The CDR3 spans 14 residues. This sequence was found in a woman aged 18-29 years who had recovered from COVID-19. Sequencing used PBMCs or T cells enriched from blood (not recorded which). The chain recombines TRBV11-2 with TRBJ2-3; unclear D gene. Here the CDR3 reads CASSYPRRTDTQYF. The CDR3 DNA reads as TGTGCCAGCAGCTACCCCCGCAGGACAGATACGCAGTATTTT.